One sample yielded the 14 T cell receptor beta chains listed below, sequenced in a study of cytomegalovirus exposure and HLA in healthy donors. The PCR ran on 60 Vbeta and 13 Jbeta primers. Clones were read by immunoSEQ multiplex PCR, and TCRdb kept only the in-frame ones, dropping some. Found here are 150,000 to 200,000 clones, roughly 79% of them singletons; the top ten hold around 2%. Sequenced sample: PBMCs. The receptors originated from a woman between 25 and 40 years old in good health and CMV-seropositive.

The rearrangement links TRBV10-2 to TRBJ2-3, with unresolved D. Germline V gene lookup returns CDR1 WSHSY and CDR2 SAAADI. Trimming shortened V by 2 bases and J by 9 bases, and 18 bases separated the two germline ends. The CDR3 is made up of 15 amino acids. Written as DNA, the CDR3 is TGCGCCAGCAGTGAGGCCCCTATGGTGAGACTCACGCAGTATTTT. Its protein product is CASSEAPMVRLTQYF.

This clone occurred once. The chain recombines TRBV28 with TRBJ2-3; 9 positions match TRBD1. The V segment lost 5 bases and the J segment 4 bases; nucleotides outside the gene matches: 10. CDR1 and CDR2 from the germline V gene are MDHEN and SYDVKM. The CDR3 length is 16 residues. The CDR3 loop reads CASSPGQGRGPDTQYF. The CDR3, as DNA: TGTGCCAGCAGTCCGGGACAGGGACGGGGGCCAGATACGCAGTATTTT.

CDR3 in amino acids: CASLSGGSTGELFF. The CDR3 nucleotides are TGTGCCAGTCTTAGCGGGGGTTCCACCGGGGAGCTGTTTTTT. This chain links TRBV28 with TRBJ2-2; 9 nucleotides line up with TRBD2. The CDR3 sequence is 14 residues long. The V segment lost 9 bases and the J segment 4 bases; nucleotides outside the gene matches: 6. Germline-derived CDR1 and CDR2 are MDHEN and SYDVKM.

The chain uses TRBV6-1 and TRBJ2-1; tentatively, D is TRBD1 (5 bases). CDR3 length: 15 residues. The V gene's germline CDR1 is MNHNS and CDR2 SASEGT. The V end lost 5 bases, the J end lost 9 bases, and 20 bases lay between the germline ends. CDR3: CASSRVGRESVEQFF. DNA for the CDR3: TGTGCCAGCAGTAGGGTCGGCAGGGAATCGGTTGAGCAGTTCTTC.

The chain recombines TRBV5-4 with TRBJ2-1, with 7 bases matching TRBD1. Germline assignment: CDR1 SGHNT and CDR2 YYREEE (reference sequence). V shed 7 bases and J 4 bases; nucleotides not matched to a gene: 11. The CDR3 loop spans 15 amino acids. The CDR3 sequence: CASGRKDRLYNEQFF. DNA for the CDR3: TGTGCCAGCGGCCGTAAGGACAGGCTATACAATGAGCAGTTCTTC.

CDR3 residues: CASSEPDTIITIYF. In DNA form, the CDR3 reads TGTGCCAGCAGTGAACCGGACACTATTATCACCATATATTTT. This rearrangement joins TRBV6-1 to TRBJ1-3, with a possible D match to TRBD1 (5 bases). V lost 2 bases and J 9 bases, leaving 14 bases between the germline ends. Germline CDR1 reads MNHNS; CDR2 reads SASEGT. CDR3 length: 14 amino acids.

This clone was recorded once. This chain links TRBV6-6 with TRBJ1-1, with unresolved D. Germline CDR1 MNHNY, CDR2 SVGAGI (reference sequence). The CDR3 extends over 12 amino acids. With 0 bases removed from V and 6 bases from J, the gap between germline ends came to 5 bases. CDR3 region: CASSYSGAEAFF. CDR3 nucleotide sequence: TGTGCCAGCAGTTACTCCGGGGCTGAAGCTTTCTTT.

This chain joins TRBV27 and TRBJ2-7, with D tentatively TRBD1 (5 bases). Trimming took off 7 bases at V and 2 bases at J, with 12 bases between the two ends. CDR1 is MNHEY, CDR2 SMNVEV, per germline (reference sequence). The CDR3 has 13 residues. CDR3: CASKRRGPYEQYF. CDR3 DNA sequence: TGTGCCAGCAAGCGAAGGGGCCCCTACGAGCAGTACTTC.

V is TRBV29-1 and J is TRBJ1-2, with no clear D. The CDR3 spans 13 residues. V gave up 6 bases and J gave up 6 bases, with 17 bases separating them. CDR1 SQVTM and CDR2 ANQGSEA come from the germline V gene. The DNA for the CDR3 is TGCAGCGTCCCCGATACCTGGAGGGATGGCTACACCTTC. Translation gives CSVPDTWRDGYTF.

The chain couples TRBV28 to TRBJ1-2, with D hard to call. Per germline, CDR1 MDHEN and CDR2 SYDVKM. This CDR3 spans 10 amino acids. Trimming took off 10 bases at V and 4 bases at J, with 7 bases between the two ends. The CDR3 loop is CATFSYGYTF. CDR3 coding DNA: TGTGCCACCTTTAGCTATGGCTACACCTTC.

The chain carries TRBV7-9 and TRBJ2-2; 12 positions match TRBD2. The CDR3 is 18 residues long. Germline CDR1 and CDR2: SEHNR and FQNEAQ (reference sequence). V was clipped by 5 bases and J by 3 bases; unmatched bases: 10. The CDR3 DNA sequence: TGTGCCAGCAGCATCCGGACTAGCGGGATCTCCTACACCGGGGAGCTGTTTTTT. It yields the protein CASSIRTSGISYTGELFF.

V and J are TRBV6-5 and TRBJ1-1, with TRBD1 matching over 8 bases. J gave up 6 bases and V 2 bases, and 11 bases lay outside the gene matches. The length of the CDR3 is 16 residues. Germline CDR1 and CDR2: MNHEY and SVGAGI. CDR3 in DNA: TGTGCCAGCAGTTACCGTCCCGGGCAGGGGGCCTCTGAAGCTTTCTTT. Protein product: CASSYRPGQGASEAFF.

In its sample, this clone was seen a few times. The chain combines TRBV6-4 with TRBJ2-5; D may be TRBD1 (6 bases). This CDR3 is 13 amino acids long. Germline-derived CDR1 and CDR2 are MRHNA and SNTAGT. V gave up 4 bases and J gave up 0 bases, with 6 bases separating them. The CDR3 protein is CASSGDNQETQYF. CDR3 DNA sequence: TGTGCCAGCAGTGGGGACAACCAAGAGACCCAGTACTTC.

The chain links TRBV7-9 to TRBJ2-2; TRBD2 is a possible D gene (5 bases). Looked up from germline, CDR1 is SEHNR and CDR2 is FQNEAQ (reference sequence). The CDR3 is 15 amino acids. Trimming took off 4 bases at V and 6 bases at J, with 15 bases between the two ends. As DNA, the CDR3 is TGTGCCAGCAGCTCACGGAGGTCAGGTTCCGGGGAGCTGTTTTTT. This gives the protein CASSSRRSGSGELFF. The full variable domain, rest sourced from reference TRBV7-9 and TRBJ2-2, is DTGVSQNPRHKITKRGQNVTFRCDPISEHNRLYWYRQTLGQGPEFLTYFQNEAQLEKSRLLSDRFSAERPKGSFSTLEIQRTEQGDSAMYLCASSSRRSGSGELFFGEGSRLTVL.